This T cell receptor (beta chain) stems from a study of glioma-infiltrating T cells after dendritic cell vaccination. Turning to the study itself: Patients received autologous tumor lysate-pulsed dendritic cell vaccination between the early 2000s and the early 2010s. Study outcomes and limitations: No direct clonality-survival link was found; a diverse polyclonal response may matter.

The germline V gene encodes CDR1 SGDLS and CDR2 YYNGEE. The V and J ends lost 4 bases and 6 bases, in that order; junction bases with no gene match: 14. The CDR3 consists of 16 residues. To note about this clone: Its antigen is not identified.

Up to about 2 ug genomic DNA was used for TCRB CDR3 amplification. Some clones are missing from TCRdb's copy, which holds only in-frame ones; the method was immunoSEQ multiplex PCR. The sample includes about 95,000 clones, about 83% seen only once; the top ten take around 3.2%. The chain has TRBV9 and TRBJ2-7; 9 bases match TRBD1. This sample comprised blood, obtained before dendritic cell vaccination. The clonotype was recovered from a human donor with glioblastoma. The CDR3 protein is CASSSGSGTGKSEQYF. CDR3 nucleotides: TGTGCCAGCAGCTCAGGCTCCGGGACAGGGAAATCCGAGCAGTACTTC.